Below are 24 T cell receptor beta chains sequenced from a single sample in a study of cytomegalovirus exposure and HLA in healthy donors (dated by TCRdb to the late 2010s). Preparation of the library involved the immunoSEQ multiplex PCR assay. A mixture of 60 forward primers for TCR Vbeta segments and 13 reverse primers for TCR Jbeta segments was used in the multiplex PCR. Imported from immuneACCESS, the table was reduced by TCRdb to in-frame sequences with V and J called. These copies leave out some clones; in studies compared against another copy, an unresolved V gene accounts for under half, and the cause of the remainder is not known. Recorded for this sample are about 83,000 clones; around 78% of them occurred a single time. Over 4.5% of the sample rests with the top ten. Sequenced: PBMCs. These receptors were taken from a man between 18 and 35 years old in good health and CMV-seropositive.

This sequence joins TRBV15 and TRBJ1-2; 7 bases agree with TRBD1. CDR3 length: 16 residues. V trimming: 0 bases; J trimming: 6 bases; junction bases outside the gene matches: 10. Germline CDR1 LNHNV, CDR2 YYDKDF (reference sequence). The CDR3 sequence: CATSRDSLDRVNGYTF. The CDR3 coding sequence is TGTGCCACCAGCAGAGATTCCCTCGACAGGGTTAATGGCTACACCTTC.

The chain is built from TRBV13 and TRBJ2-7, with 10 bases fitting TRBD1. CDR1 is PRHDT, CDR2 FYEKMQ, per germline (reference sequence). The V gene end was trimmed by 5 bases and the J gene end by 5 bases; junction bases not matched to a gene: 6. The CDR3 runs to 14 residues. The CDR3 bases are TGTGCCAGCAGCCCTAGGGGGACAGGGGACGAGCAGTACTTC. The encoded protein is CASSPRGTGDEQYF.

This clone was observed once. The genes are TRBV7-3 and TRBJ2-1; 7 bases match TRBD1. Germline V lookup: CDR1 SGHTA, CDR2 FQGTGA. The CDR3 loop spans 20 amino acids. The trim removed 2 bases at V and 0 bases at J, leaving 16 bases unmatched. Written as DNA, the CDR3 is TGTGCCAGCAGCTTATACCGGGACAGTCACCGTTCAAGCTCCTACAATGAGCAGTTCTTC. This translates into CASSLYRDSHRSSSYNEQFF.

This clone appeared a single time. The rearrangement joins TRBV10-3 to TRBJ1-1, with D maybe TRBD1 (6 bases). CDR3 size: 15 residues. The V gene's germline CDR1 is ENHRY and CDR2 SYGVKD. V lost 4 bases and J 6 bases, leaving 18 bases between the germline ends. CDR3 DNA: TGTGCCATCAGTGTAGGGGGGGGAAAGGCGGCTGAAGCTTTCTTT. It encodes CAISVGGGKAAEAFF.

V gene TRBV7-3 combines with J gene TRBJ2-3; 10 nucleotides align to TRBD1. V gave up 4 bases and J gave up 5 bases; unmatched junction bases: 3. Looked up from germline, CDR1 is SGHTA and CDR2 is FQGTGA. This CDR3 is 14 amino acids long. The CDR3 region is CASSSRTGGDTQYF. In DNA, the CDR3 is TGTGCCAGCAGCTCCCGGACAGGGGGAGATACGCAGTATTTT.

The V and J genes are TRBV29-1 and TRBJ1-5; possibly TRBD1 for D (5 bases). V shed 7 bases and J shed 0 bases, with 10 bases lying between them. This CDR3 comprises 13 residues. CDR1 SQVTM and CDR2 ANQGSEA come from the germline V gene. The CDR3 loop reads CSAQDSSNQPQHF. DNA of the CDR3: TGCAGCGCCCAAGACAGTAGCAATCAGCCCCAGCATTTT.

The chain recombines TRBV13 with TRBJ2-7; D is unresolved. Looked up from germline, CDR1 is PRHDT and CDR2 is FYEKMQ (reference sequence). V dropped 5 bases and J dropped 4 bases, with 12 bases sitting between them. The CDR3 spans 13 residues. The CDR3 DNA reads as TGTGCCAGCAGCACCCAAGCCGATTACGAGCAGTACTTC. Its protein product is CASSTQADYEQYF.

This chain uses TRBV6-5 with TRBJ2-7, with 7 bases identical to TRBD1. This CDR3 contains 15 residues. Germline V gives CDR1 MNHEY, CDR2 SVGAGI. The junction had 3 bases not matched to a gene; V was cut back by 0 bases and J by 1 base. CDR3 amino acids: CASSYSGQLSYEQYF. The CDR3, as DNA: TGTGCCAGCAGTTACTCGGGACAGCTATCCTACGAGCAGTACTTC.

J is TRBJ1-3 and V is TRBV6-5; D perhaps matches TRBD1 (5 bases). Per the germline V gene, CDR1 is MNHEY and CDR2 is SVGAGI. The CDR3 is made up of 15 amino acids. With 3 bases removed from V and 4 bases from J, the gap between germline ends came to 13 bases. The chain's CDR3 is CASSYRGIAGNTIYF. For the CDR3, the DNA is TGTGCCAGCAGTTATCGGGGGATAGCGGGAAACACCATATATTTT.

CDR3 amino acids: CASSVDQGGGEQYF. In nucleotides, the CDR3 is TGTGCCAGCAGCGTAGACCAGGGAGGAGGGGAGCAGTACTTC. The rearrangement joins TRBV9 to TRBJ2-7; tentative D call: TRBD2 (6 bases). The germline CDR1 and CDR2 sequences are SGDLS and YYNGEE. The CDR3 loop spans 14 amino acids. Trimming stripped 0 bases from V and 7 bases from J, with 14 bases between.

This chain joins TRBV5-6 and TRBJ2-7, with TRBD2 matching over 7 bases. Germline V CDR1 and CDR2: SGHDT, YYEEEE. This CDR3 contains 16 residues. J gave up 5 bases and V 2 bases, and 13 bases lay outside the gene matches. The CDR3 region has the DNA TGTGCCAGCAGCTTTAGCCCGGGGGGTGTGAGGAACGAGCAGTACTTC. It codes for CASSFSPGGVRNEQYF.

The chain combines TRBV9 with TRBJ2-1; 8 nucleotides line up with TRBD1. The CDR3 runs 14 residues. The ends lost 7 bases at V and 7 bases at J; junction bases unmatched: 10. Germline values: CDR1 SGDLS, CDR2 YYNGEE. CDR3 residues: CASQGTGGENEQFF. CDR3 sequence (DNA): TGTGCCAGCCAAGGGACAGGCGGTGAAAATGAGCAGTTCTTC.

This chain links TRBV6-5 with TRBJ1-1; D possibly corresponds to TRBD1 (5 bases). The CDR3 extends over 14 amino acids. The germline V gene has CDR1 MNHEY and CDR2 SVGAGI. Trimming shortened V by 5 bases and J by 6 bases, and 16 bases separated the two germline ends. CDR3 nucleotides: TGTGCCAGCAGTCCTTCCGGGGGGGTCGCTGAAGCTTTCTTT. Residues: CASSPSGGVAEAFF.

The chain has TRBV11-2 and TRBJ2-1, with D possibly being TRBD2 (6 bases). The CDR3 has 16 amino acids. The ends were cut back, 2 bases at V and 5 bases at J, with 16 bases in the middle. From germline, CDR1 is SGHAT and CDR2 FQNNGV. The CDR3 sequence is CASSLLASRWDNEQFF. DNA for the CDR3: TGTGCCAGCAGCTTACTAGCGTCAAGGTGGGACAATGAGCAGTTCTTC.

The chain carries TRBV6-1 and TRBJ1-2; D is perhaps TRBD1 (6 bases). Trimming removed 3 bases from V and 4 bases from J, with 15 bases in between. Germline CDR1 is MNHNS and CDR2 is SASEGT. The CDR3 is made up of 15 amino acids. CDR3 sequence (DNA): TGTGCCAGCAGTGATGGTTTCGGGACAAGCTATGGCTACACCTTC. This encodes CASSDGFGTSYGYTF.

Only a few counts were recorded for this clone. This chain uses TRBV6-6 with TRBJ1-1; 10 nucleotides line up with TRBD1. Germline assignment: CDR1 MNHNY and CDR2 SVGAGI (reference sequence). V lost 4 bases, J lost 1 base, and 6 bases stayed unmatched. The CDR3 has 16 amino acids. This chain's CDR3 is CASSSTDRGANTEAFF. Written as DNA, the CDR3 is TGTGCCAGCAGTTCGACGGACAGGGGGGCGAACACTGAAGCTTTCTTT.

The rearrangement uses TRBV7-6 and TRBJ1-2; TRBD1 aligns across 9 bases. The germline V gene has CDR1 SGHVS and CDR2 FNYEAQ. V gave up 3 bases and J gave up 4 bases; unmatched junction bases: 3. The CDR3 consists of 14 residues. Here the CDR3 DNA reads TGTGCCAGCAGCTTGGACAGGGGTACCTATGGCTACACCTTC. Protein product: CASSLDRGTYGYTF. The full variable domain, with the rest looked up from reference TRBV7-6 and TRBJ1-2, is GAGVSQSPRYKVTKRGQDVALRCDPISGHVSLYWYRQALGQGPEFLTYFNYEAQQDKSGLPNDRFSAERPEGSISTLTIQRTEQRDSAMYRCASSLDRGTYGYTFGSGTRLTVV.

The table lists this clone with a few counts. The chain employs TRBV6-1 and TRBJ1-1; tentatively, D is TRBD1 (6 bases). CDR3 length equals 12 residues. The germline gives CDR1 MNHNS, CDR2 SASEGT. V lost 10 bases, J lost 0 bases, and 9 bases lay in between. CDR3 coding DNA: TGTGCCAACGACAGGATGAACACTGAAGCTTTCTTT. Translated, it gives CANDRMNTEAFF.

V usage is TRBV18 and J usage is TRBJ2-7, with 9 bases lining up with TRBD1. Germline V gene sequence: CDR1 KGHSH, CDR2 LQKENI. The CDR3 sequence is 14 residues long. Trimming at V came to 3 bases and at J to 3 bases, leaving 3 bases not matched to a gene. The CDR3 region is CASSPGTGFYEQYF. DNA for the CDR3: TGTGCCAGCTCACCCGGGACAGGGTTCTACGAGCAGTACTTC.

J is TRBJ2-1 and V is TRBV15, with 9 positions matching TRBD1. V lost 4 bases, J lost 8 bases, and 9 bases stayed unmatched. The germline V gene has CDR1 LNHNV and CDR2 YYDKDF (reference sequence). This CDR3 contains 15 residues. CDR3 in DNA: TGTGCCACCAGCACCACGACAGGGGGATCGGATGAGCAGTTCTTC. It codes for CATSTTTGGSDEQFF.

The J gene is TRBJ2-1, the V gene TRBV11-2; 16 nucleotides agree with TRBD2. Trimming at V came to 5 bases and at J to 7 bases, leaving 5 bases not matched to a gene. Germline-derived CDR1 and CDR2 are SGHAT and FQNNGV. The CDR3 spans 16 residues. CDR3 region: CASSTGLAGGGNEQFF. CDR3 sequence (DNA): TGTGCCAGCAGCACGGGACTAGCGGGAGGGGGAAATGAGCAGTTCTTC.

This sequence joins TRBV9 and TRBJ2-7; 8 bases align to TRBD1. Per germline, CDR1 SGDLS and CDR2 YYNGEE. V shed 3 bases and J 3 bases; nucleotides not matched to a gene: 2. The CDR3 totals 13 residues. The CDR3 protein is CASSAGTGYEQYF. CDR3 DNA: TGTGCCAGCAGCGCCGGGACAGGCTACGAGCAGTACTTC.

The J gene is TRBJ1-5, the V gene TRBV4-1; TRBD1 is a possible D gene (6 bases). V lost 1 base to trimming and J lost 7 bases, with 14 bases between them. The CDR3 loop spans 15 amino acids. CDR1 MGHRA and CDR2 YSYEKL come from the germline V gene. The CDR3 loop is CASSQVEQGGQPQHF. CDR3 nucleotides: TGCGCCAGCAGCCAAGTCGAACAGGGCGGCCAGCCCCAGCATTTT.

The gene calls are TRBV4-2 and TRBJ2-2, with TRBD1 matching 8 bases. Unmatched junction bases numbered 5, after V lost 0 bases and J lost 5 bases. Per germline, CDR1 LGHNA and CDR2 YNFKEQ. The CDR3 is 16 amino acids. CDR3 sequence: CASSQDQNRGTGELFF. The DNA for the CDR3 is TGTGCCAGCAGCCAAGATCAAAACAGGGGGACCGGGGAGCTGTTTTTT.